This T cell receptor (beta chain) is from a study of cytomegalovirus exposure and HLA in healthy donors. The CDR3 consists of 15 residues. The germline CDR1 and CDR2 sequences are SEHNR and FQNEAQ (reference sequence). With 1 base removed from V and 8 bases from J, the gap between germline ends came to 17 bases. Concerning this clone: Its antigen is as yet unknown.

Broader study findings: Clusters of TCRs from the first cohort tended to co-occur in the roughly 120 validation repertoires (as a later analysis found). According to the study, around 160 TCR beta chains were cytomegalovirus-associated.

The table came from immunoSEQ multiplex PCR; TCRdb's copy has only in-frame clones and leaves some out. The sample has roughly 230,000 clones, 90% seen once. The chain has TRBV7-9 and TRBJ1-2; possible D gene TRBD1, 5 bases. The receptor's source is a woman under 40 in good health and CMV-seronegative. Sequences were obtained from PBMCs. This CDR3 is CASSLGGIGRGGYTF. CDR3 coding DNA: TGTGCCAGCAGCTTAGGGGGAATCGGTCGGGGCGGCTACACCTTC.